This T cell receptor beta chain was observed in a study of blood T cell repertoires in COVID-19. Study context: There were acute and convalescent COVID-19 samples, and they came from the United States, Italy and Spain. T cells, B-cell-depleted T cells, or PBMCs provided the cDNA or gDNA that served as material.

Generated by immunoSEQ multiplex PCR, the TCRdb table keeps only in-frame clones and is missing some. The sample yields approximately 130,000 clones, about 77% seen once. V was trimmed by 1 base and J by 6 bases, leaving 9 bases between them. This CDR3 comprises 14 residues. Germline CDR1 LNHDA, CDR2 SQIVND (reference sequence). This clone has at least ten counts. The material sequenced was peripheral blood. The J gene is TRBJ2-2, the V gene TRBV19, with a weak D call TRBD1 (7 bases). The receptor was isolated from a man older than 75 with acute or convalescent COVID-19. DNA for the CDR3: TGTGCCAGTAGTATAGCAGGGGGGTCCGGGGAGCTGTTTTTT. It specifies CASSIAGGSGELFF. Supplemented by reference TRBV19 and TRBJ2-2, the full variable domain reads DGGITQSPKYLFRKEGQNVTLSCEQNLNHDAMYWYRQDPGQGLRLIYYSQIVNDFQKGDIAEGYSVSREKKESFPLTVTSAQKNPTAFYLCASSIAGGSGELFFGEGSRLTVL.